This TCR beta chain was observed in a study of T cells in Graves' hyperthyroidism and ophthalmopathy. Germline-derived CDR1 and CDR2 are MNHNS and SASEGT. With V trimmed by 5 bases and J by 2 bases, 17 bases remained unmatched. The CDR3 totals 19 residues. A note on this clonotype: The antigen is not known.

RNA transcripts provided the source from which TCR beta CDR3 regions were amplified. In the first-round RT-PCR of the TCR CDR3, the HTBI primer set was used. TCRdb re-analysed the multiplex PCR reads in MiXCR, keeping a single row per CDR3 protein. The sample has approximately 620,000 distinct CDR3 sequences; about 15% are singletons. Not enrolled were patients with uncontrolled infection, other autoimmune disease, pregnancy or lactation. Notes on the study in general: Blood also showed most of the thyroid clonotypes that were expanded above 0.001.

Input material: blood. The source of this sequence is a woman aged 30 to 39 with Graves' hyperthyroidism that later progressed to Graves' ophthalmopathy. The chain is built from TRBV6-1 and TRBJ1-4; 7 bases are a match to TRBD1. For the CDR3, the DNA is TGTGCCAGCAGTTATTCTAGCCAGGTAGCGGGACAGACTAATGAAAAACTGTTTTTT. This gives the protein CASSYSSQVAGQTNEKLFF.